This is a list of T cell receptor beta chains from one sample in a study of tissue T cells after allogeneic stem cell transplantation. TCRdb keeps only in-frame clones here, not all; method: immunoSEQ multiplex PCR. Of some 25,000 clones detected, about 90% appear once; the ten largest clones hold about 2%. This specimen consisted of blood, obtained before transplantation. Every receptor here comes from a male donor older than 55 who later had graft-versus-host disease after an allogeneic stem cell transplant. CDR3s include the opening cysteine and the closing phenylalanine or tryptophan. D genes are given only for firm matches. Clone size appears in some rows only: once, few, many, or a class for an expanded clone.

D gene: NA
clone size: NA
J gene: TRBJ2-5
V gene: TRBV27
CDR3 protein: CASSPGVRETQYF
CDR3 DNA: TGTGCCAGCAGTCCGGGGGTCCGAGAGACCCAGTACTTC

D gene: TRBD2
clone size: NA
J gene: TRBJ2-1
V gene: TRBV5-1
CDR3 protein: CASSLNSGRYNEQFF
CDR3 DNA: TGCGCCAGCAGCTTGAATAGCGGGCGCTACAATGAGCAGTTCTTC

D gene: NA
clone size: NA
J gene: TRBJ1-4
V gene: TRBV18
CDR3 protein: CASSGVIGEKLFF
CDR3 DNA: TGTGCCAGCTCAGGAGTAATAGGTGAAAAACTGTTTTTT

D gene: NA
clone size: NA
J gene: TRBJ2-5
V gene: TRBV18
CDR3 protein: CASSPKGGGETQYF
CDR3 DNA: TGTGCCAGCTCTCCCAAAGGAGGGGGAGAGACCCAGTACTTC

D gene: NA
clone size: NA
J gene: TRBJ2-5
V gene: TRBV15
CDR3 protein: CATTTIGGVETQYF
CDR3 DNA: TGTGCCACCACCACGATAGGAGGGGTAGAGACCCAGTACTTC

D gene: NA
clone size: once
J gene: TRBJ1-4
V gene: TRBV19
CDR3 protein: CASSRQAATNEKLFF
CDR3 DNA: TGTGCCAGTAGTAGGCAGGCGGCAACTAATGAAAAACTGTTTTTT

D gene: NA
clone size: NA
J gene: TRBJ2-2
V gene: TRBV7-6
CDR3 protein: CASSLGNIPGELFF
CDR3 DNA: TGTGCCAGCAGCTTAGGGAACATCCCCGGGGAGCTGTTTTTT

D gene: NA
clone size: NA
J gene: TRBJ1-1
V gene: TRBV5-4
CDR3 protein: CASSLENGYVNTEAFF
CDR3 DNA: TGTGCCAGCAGCTTGGAAAACGGATATGTGAACACTGAAGCTTTCTTT

D gene: NA
clone size: NA
J gene: TRBJ2-5
V gene: TRBV7-9
CDR3 protein: CASSLAGLQETQYF
CDR3 DNA: TGTGCCAGCAGCTTAGCGGGACTGCAAGAGACCCAGTACTTC

D gene: NA
clone size: NA
J gene: TRBJ2-5
V gene: TRBV11-2
CDR3 protein: CASSLVLGGQETQYF
CDR3 DNA: TGTGCCAGCAGCTTAGTTTTGGGCGGCCAAGAGACCCAGTACTTC

D gene: TRBD1
clone size: NA
J gene: TRBJ2-7
V gene: TRBV5-1
CDR3 protein: CASSHGQGSYEQYF
CDR3 DNA: TGCGCCAGCAGCCATGGACAGGGCTCCTACGAGCAGTACTTC

D gene: NA
clone size: once
J gene: TRBJ2-3
V gene: TRBV3-1/TRBV3-2
CDR3 protein: CASSLGLGWAQYF
CDR3 DNA: TGTGCCAGCAGCTTGGGACTCGGGTGGGCGCAGTATTTT

D gene: NA
clone size: NA
J gene: TRBJ2-2
V gene: TRBV12-5
CDR3 protein: CASGFRANTGELFF
CDR3 DNA: TGTGCCTCAGGTTTCAGGGCGAACACCGGGGAGCTGTTTTTT

D gene: TRBD1
clone size: NA
J gene: TRBJ1-2
V gene: TRBV7-2
CDR3 protein: CASSLGTVANYGYTF
CDR3 DNA: TGTGCCAGCAGCTTGGGGACAGTAGCTAACTATGGCTACACCTTC

D gene: NA
clone size: NA
J gene: TRBJ2-5
V gene: TRBV7-9
CDR3 protein: CASSDGDSPRETQYF
CDR3 DNA: TGTGCCAGCAGCGATGGGGACTCTCCCCGGGAGACCCAGTACTTC

D gene: NA
clone size: NA
J gene: TRBJ2-3
V gene: TRBV7-3
CDR3 protein: CASSLGPSSTDTQYF
CDR3 DNA: TGTGCCAGCAGCTTAGGCCCGTCTAGCACAGATACGCAGTATTTT

D gene: NA
clone size: NA
J gene: TRBJ2-5
V gene: TRBV6-4
CDR3 protein: CASSYQDGETQYF
CDR3 DNA: TGTGCCAGCAGTTACCAAGATGGGGAGACCCAGTACTTC

D gene: TRBD2
clone size: NA
J gene: TRBJ2-2
V gene: TRBV3-1/TRBV3-2
CDR3 protein: CASFPTGLAGVSGELFF
CDR3 DNA: TGTGCCAGCTTTCCCACCGGACTAGCGGGAGTATCCGGGGAGCTGTTTTTT

D gene: TRBD1
clone size: NA
J gene: TRBJ1-2
V gene: TRBV6-2/TRBV6-3
CDR3 protein: CASSYRQGGRGYTF
CDR3 DNA: TGTGCCAGCAGTTACCGACAGGGAGGACGTGGCTACACCTTC

D gene: NA
clone size: NA
J gene: TRBJ1-5
V gene: TRBV27
CDR3 protein: CASSLSGGLPQPQHF
CDR3 DNA: TGTGCCAGCAGTTTAAGCGGCGGCCTCCCCCAGCCCCAGCATTTT

D gene: NA
clone size: NA
J gene: TRBJ2-7
V gene: TRBV18
CDR3 protein: CASSPPLAMQYF
CDR3 DNA: TGTGCCAGCTCACCACCCTTGGCCATGCAGTACTTC

D gene: NA
clone size: NA
J gene: TRBJ1-1
V gene: TRBV27
CDR3 protein: CASSRVNTEAFF
CDR3 DNA: TGTGCCAGCAGCAGGGTGAACACTGAAGCTTTCTTT

D gene: NA
clone size: NA
J gene: TRBJ2-3
V gene: TRBV5-4
CDR3 protein: CASSRDAAPGADTQYF
CDR3 DNA: TGTGCCAGCAGCCGGGACGCAGCCCCAGGCGCAGATACGCAGTATTTT

D gene: NA
clone size: NA
J gene: TRBJ1-5
V gene: TRBV12-3/TRBV12-4
CDR3 protein: CASSLASNQPQHF
CDR3 DNA: TGTGCCAGCAGTTTGGCCTCCAATCAGCCCCAGCATTTT

D gene: NA
clone size: NA
J gene: TRBJ2-3
V gene: TRBV19
CDR3 protein: CASRGAADTQYF
CDR3 DNA: TGTGCCAGCCGGGGGGCGGCAGATACGCAGTATTTT

D gene: TRBD2
clone size: NA
J gene: TRBJ2-2
V gene: TRBV5-6
CDR3 protein: CASSRLAGVKTGELFF
CDR3 DNA: TGTGCCAGCAGCAGATTAGCGGGGGTAAAAACCGGGGAGCTGTTTTTT

D gene: NA
clone size: NA
J gene: TRBJ1-1
V gene: TRBV19
CDR3 protein: CASRQGGTEAFF
CDR3 DNA: TGTGCCAGTAGGCAGGGCGGCACTGAAGCTTTCTTT

D gene: NA
clone size: NA
J gene: TRBJ2-2
V gene: TRBV27
CDR3 protein: CASSLMKTGELFF
CDR3 DNA: TGTGCCAGCAGTTTAATGAAAACCGGGGAGCTGTTTTTT

D gene: NA
clone size: NA
J gene: TRBJ2-1
V gene: TRBV5-4
CDR3 protein: CASTFGSSYNEQFF
CDR3 DNA: TGTGCCAGCACCTTTGGAAGCTCCTACAATGAGCAGTTCTTC

D gene: TRBD2
clone size: NA
J gene: TRBJ2-7
V gene: TRBV14
CDR3 protein: CASSQLSGRAHSYEQYF
CDR3 DNA: TGTGCCAGCAGCCAACTTAGCGGGAGGGCCCACTCCTACGAGCAGTACTTC

D gene: NA
clone size: once
J gene: TRBJ2-3
V gene: TRBV25-1
CDR3 protein: CASSLTDTQYF
CDR3 DNA: TGTGCCAGCAGCCTGACAGATACGCAGTATTTT

D gene: NA
clone size: few
J gene: TRBJ2-5
V gene: TRBV29-1
CDR3 protein: CSVGREFLETQYF
CDR3 DNA: TGCAGCGTTGGTCGAGAATTCTTAGAGACCCAGTACTTC

D gene: TRBD1
clone size: NA
J gene: TRBJ1-2
V gene: TRBV4-2
CDR3 protein: CASSQGHPGGSGYTF
CDR3 DNA: TGTGCCAGCAGCCAAGGCCACCCAGGGGGTAGTGGCTACACCTTC

D gene: NA
clone size: NA
J gene: TRBJ1-2
V gene: TRBV2
CDR3 protein: CASMVGARNYGYTF
CDR3 DNA: TGTGCCAGCATGGTGGGGGCGCGTAACTATGGCTACACCTTC

D gene: TRBD1
clone size: NA
J gene: TRBJ1-2
V gene: TRBV19
CDR3 protein: CASSGQGGYTF
CDR3 DNA: TGTGCCAGTAGCGGACAGGGAGGCTACACCTTC

D gene: TRBD2
clone size: NA
J gene: TRBJ2-7
V gene: TRBV11-2
CDR3 protein: CASSVAAGGGYEQYF
CDR3 DNA: TGTGCCAGCAGCGTGGCTGCGGGGGGAGGCTACGAGCAGTACTTC

D gene: TRBD1
clone size: once
J gene: TRBJ1-1
V gene: TRBV6-5
CDR3 protein: CASRDPGDSNTEAFF
CDR3 DNA: TGTGCCAGCAGGGACCCCGGGGACAGCAACACTGAAGCTTTCTTT

D gene: NA
clone size: NA
J gene: TRBJ1-4
V gene: TRBV7-2
CDR3 protein: CASSLLAGFGGANEKLFF
CDR3 DNA: TGTGCCAGCAGCTTACTAGCAGGGTTCGGGGGGGCTAATGAAAAACTGTTTTTT

D gene: TRBD1
clone size: NA
J gene: TRBJ2-2
V gene: TRBV10-3
CDR3 protein: CAVRGQNTGELFF
CDR3 DNA: TGTGCCGTAAGGGGGCAGAACACCGGGGAGCTGTTTTTT

D gene: NA
clone size: NA
J gene: TRBJ1-1
V gene: TRBV2
CDR3 protein: CASSEDTEAFF
CDR3 DNA: TGTGCCAGCAGTGAAGACACTGAAGCTTTCTTT

D gene: TRBD1
clone size: NA
J gene: TRBJ1-1
V gene: TRBV5-1
CDR3 protein: CASSYDRGQGKAFF
CDR3 DNA: TGCGCCAGCAGCTATGACAGGGGGCAAGGAAAAGCTTTCTTT

D gene: NA
clone size: NA
J gene: TRBJ1-2
V gene: TRBV7-9
CDR3 protein: CASHDGGSYGYTF
CDR3 DNA: TGTGCCTCCCATGATGGGGGATCCTATGGCTACACCTTC

D gene: TRBD1
clone size: NA
J gene: TRBJ1-2
V gene: TRBV10-3
CDR3 protein: CAISVGQGEDGYTF
CDR3 DNA: TGTGCCATCAGTGTGGGACAGGGGGAGGATGGCTACACCTTC

D gene: TRBD1
clone size: NA
J gene: TRBJ2-2
V gene: TRBV15
CDR3 protein: CATAVGDREDTGELFF
CDR3 DNA: TGTGCCACCGCCGTTGGGGACAGGGAGGACACCGGGGAGCTGTTTTTT

D gene: TRBD1
clone size: NA
J gene: TRBJ2-3
V gene: TRBV6-1
CDR3 protein: CASRTGGADTQYF
CDR3 DNA: TGTGCCAGCAGGACAGGGGGAGCAGATACGCAGTATTTT

D gene: NA
clone size: NA
J gene: TRBJ1-4
V gene: TRBV4-2
CDR3 protein: CASSQEVGVATNEKLFF
CDR3 DNA: TGTGCCAGCAGCCAAGAAGTGGGAGTTGCAACTAATGAAAAACTGTTTTTT

D gene: TRBD2
clone size: NA
J gene: TRBJ2-5
V gene: TRBV25-1
CDR3 protein: CASSDSTSGETQYF
CDR3 DNA: TGTGCCAGCAGTGACTCGACTAGCGGGGAGACCCAGTACTTC

D gene: NA
clone size: NA
J gene: TRBJ2-3
V gene: TRBV24-1
CDR3 protein: CATSRGTSTDTQYF
CDR3 DNA: TGTGCCACCTCGCGGGGCACTAGCACAGATACGCAGTATTTT

D gene: NA
clone size: NA
J gene: TRBJ1-5
V gene: TRBV19
CDR3 protein: CASSLSQGYNQPQHF
CDR3 DNA: TGTGCCAGTAGTCTGTCCCAGGGTTACAATCAGCCCCAGCATTTT

D gene: NA
clone size: few
J gene: TRBJ1-3
V gene: TRBV7-9
CDR3 protein: CASSLWGGSSGNTIYF
CDR3 DNA: TGTGCCAGCAGCTTATGGGGAGGTAGCTCTGGAAACACCATATATTTT

D gene: NA
clone size: NA
J gene: TRBJ1-1
V gene: TRBV7-9
CDR3 protein: CASSLAGTMNTEAFF
CDR3 DNA: TGTGCCAGCAGCTTAGCAGGGACTATGAACACTGAAGCTTTCTTT

D gene: NA
clone size: NA
J gene: TRBJ2-7
V gene: TRBV3-1/TRBV3-2
CDR3 protein: CASSSINEQYF
CDR3 DNA: TGTGCCAGCAGCTCTATAAACGAGCAGTACTTC

D gene: NA
clone size: NA
J gene: TRBJ1-2
V gene: TRBV11-1
CDR3 protein: CASSLTLLRGYTF
CDR3 DNA: TGTGCCAGCAGTCTTACCCTTCTTCGGGGCTACACCTTC